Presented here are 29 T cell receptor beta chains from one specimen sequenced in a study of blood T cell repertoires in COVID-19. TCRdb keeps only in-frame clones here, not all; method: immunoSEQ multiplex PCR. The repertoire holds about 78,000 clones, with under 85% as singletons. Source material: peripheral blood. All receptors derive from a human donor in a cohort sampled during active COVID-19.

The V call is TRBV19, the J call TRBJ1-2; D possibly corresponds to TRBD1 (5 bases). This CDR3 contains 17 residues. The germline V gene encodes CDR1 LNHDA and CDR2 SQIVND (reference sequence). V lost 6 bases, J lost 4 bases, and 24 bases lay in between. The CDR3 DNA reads TGTGCCAGTAGCCCCCTCAGTAAGGGTGAAGGGGCCTATGGCTACACCTTC. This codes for CASSPLSKGEGAYGYTF.

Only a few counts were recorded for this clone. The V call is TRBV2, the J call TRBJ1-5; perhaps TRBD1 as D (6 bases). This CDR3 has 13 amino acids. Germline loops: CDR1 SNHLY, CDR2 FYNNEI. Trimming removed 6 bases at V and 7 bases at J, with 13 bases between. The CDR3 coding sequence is TGTGCCAGCAGGGCAGGGGTAACGCAGCCCCAGCATTTT. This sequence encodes CASRAGVTQPQHF.

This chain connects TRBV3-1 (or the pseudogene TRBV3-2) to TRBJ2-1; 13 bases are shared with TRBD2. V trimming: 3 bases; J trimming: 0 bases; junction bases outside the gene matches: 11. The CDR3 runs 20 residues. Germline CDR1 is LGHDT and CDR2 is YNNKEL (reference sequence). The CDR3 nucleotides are TGTGCCAGCAGCCATCGACTAGCGGGGGGTTTTGGGAGCTCCTACAATGAGCAGTTCTTC. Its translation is CASSHRLAGGFGSSYNEQFF.

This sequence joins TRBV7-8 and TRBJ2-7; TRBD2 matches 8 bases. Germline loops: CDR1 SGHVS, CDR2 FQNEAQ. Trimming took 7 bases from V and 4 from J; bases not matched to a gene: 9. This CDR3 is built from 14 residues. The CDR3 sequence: CASKAIAGSYEQYF. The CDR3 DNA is TGTGCCAGCAAGGCTATAGCGGGGAGTTACGAGCAGTACTTC.

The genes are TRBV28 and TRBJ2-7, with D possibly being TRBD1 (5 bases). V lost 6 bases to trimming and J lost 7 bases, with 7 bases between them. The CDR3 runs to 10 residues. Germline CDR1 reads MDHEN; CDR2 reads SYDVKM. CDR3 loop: CASSRVEQYF. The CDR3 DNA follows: TGTGCCAGCAGCAGGGTTGAGCAGTACTTC.

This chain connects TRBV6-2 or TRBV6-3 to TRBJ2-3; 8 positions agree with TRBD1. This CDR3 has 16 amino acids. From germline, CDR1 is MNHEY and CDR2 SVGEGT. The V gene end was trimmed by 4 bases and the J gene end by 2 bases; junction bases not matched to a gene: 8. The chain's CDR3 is CASSSPTGALTDTQYF. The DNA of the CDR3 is TGTGCCAGCAGTTCTCCGACAGGGGCCCTCACAGATACGCAGTATTTT.

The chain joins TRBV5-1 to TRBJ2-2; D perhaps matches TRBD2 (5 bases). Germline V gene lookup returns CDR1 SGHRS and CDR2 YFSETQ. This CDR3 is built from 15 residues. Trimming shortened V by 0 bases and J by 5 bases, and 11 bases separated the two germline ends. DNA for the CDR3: TGCGCCAGCAGCTTGGCCGGTCGGGGAACCGGGGAGCTGTTTTTT. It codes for CASSLAGRGTGELFF.

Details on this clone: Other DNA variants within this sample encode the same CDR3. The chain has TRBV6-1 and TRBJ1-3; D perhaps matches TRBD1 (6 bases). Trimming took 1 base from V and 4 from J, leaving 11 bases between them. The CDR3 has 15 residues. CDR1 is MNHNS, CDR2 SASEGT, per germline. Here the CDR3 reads CASSEGTVSGNTIYF. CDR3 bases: TGTGCCAGCAGTGAAGGGACAGTCTCGGGAAACACCATATATTTT.

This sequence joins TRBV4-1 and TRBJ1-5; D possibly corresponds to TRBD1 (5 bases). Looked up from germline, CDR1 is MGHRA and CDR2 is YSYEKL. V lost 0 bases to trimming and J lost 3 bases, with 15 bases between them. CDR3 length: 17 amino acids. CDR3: CASSQDRTAGDNQPQHF. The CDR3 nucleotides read TGCGCCAGCAGCCAAGATCGCACAGCGGGGGACAATCAGCCCCAGCATTTT.

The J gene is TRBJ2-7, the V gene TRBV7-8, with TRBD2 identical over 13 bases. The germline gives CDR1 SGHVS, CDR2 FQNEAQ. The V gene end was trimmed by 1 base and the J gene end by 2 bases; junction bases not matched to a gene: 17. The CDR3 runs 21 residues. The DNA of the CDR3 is TGTGCCAGCAGCTTAGTGGCCAGGTCACCGGGACTAGCGGGGTCCGCCTACGAGCAGTACTTC. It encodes CASSLVARSPGLAGSAYEQYF. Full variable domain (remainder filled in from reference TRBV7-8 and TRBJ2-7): GAGVSQSPRYKVAKRGQDVALRCDPISGHVSLFWYQQALGQGPEFLTYFQNEAQLDKSGLPSDRFFAERPEGSVSTLKIQRTQQEDSAVYLCASSLVARSPGLAGSAYEQYFGPGTRLTVT.

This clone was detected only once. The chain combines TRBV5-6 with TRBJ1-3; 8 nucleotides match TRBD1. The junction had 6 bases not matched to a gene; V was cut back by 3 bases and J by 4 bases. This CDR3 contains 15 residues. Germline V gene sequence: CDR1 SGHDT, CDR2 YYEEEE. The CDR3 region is CASSWGTGPGNTIYF. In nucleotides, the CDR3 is TGTGCCAGCAGCTGGGGGACAGGTCCGGGAAACACCATATATTTT.

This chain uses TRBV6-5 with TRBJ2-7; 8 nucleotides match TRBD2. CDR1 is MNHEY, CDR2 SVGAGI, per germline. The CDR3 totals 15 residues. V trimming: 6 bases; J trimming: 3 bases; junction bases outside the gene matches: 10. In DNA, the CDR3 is TGTGCCAGCAGGCGGTCTTGGCGGGGGGTCTACGAGCAGTACTTC. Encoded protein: CASRRSWRGVYEQYF.

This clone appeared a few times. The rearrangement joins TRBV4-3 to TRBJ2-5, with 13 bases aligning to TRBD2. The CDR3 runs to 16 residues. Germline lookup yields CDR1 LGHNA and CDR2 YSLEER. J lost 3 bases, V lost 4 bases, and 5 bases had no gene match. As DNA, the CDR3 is TGCGCCAGCAGCCCACGCGGGACTAGCGGGGAAGAGACCCAGTACTTC. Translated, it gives CASSPRGTSGEETQYF.

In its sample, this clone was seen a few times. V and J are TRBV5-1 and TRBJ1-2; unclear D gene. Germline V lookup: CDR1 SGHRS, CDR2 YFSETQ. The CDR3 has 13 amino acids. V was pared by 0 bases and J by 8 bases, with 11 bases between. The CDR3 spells CASSLDSGGGYTF. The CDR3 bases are TGCGCCAGCAGCTTGGATTCAGGAGGGGGCTACACCTTC.

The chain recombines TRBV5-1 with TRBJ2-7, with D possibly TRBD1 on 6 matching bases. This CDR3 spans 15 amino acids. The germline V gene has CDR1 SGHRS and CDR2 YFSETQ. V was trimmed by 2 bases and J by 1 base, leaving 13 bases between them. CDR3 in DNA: TGCGCCAGCAGCTTACGCACAGGGATTTCCTACGAGCAGTACTTC. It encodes CASSLRTGISYEQYF.

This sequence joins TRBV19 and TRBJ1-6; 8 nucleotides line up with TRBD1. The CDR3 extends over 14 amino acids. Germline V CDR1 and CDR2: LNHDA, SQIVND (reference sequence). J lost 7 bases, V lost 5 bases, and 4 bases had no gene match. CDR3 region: CASSVRDRNSPLHF. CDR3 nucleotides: TGTGCCAGTAGTGTAAGGGACAGGAATTCACCCCTCCACTTT.

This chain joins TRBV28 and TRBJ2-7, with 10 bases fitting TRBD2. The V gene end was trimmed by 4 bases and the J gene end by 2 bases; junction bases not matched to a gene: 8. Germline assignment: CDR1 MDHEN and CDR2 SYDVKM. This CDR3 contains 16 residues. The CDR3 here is CASSSSAGGPAYEQYF. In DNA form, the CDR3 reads TGTGCCAGCAGTTCCTCAGCGGGGGGGCCGGCCTACGAGCAGTACTTC.

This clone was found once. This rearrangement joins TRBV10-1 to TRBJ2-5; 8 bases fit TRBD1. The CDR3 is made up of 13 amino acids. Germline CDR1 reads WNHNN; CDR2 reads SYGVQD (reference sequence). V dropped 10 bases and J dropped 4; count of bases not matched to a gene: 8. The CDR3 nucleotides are TGCGCCAAGAGACAGGGGCGGTCAGAGACCCAGTACTTC. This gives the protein CAKRQGRSETQYF.

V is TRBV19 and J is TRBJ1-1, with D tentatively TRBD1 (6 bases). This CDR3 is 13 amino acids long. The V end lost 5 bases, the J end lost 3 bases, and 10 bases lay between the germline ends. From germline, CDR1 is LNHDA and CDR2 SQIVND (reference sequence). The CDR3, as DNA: TGTGCCAGTAGTGCTTACAGGGACACTGAAGCTTTCTTT. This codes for CASSAYRDTEAFF.

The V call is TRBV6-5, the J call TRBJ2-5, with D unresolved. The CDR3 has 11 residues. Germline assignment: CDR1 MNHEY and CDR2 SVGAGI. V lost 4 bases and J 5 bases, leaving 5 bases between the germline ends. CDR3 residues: CASSSAETQYF. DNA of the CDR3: TGTGCCAGCAGTTCAGCGGAGACCCAGTACTTC.

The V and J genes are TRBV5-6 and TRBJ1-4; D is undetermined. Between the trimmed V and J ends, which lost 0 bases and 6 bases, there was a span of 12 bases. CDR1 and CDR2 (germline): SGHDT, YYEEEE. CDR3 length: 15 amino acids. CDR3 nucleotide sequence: TGTGCCAGCAGCTTGGTTGGAGGGAAGGATGAAAAACTGTTTTTT. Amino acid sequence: CASSLVGGKDEKLFF.

The CDR3 protein is CASSSGLQETQYF. As DNA, the CDR3 is TGTGCCAGCAGCTCGGGTCTACAAGAGACCCAGTACTTC. The rearrangement joins TRBV7-3 to TRBJ2-5; D not resolved. The ends were cut back, 4 bases at V and 2 bases at J, with 8 bases in the middle. Per germline, CDR1 SGHTA and CDR2 FQGTGA. The CDR3 sequence is 13 residues long.

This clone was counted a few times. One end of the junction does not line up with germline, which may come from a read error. CDR3 region: CASCYGLGAGGTGELFF. The CDR3 DNA reads TGTGCCAGCTGTTACGGGCTGGGGGCGGGGGGCACCGGGGAGCTGTTTTTT. The V and J genes are TRBV6-2 or TRBV6-3 and TRBJ2-2; 8 nucleotides line up with TRBD2. The CDR3 sequence is 17 residues long. Germline V lookup: CDR1 MNHEY, CDR2 SVGEGT.

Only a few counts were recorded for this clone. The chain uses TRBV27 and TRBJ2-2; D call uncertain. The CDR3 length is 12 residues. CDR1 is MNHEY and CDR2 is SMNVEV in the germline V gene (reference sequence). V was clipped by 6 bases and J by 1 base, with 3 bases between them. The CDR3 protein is CASRRNTGELFF. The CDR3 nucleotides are TGTGCCAGCAGGAGGAACACCGGGGAGCTGTTTTTT.

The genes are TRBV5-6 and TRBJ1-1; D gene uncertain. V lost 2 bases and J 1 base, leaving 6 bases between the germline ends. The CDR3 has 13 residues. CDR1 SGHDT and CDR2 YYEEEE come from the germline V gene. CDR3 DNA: TGTGCCAGCAGCTTTGACAAGAACACTGAAGCTTTCTTT. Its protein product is CASSFDKNTEAFF.

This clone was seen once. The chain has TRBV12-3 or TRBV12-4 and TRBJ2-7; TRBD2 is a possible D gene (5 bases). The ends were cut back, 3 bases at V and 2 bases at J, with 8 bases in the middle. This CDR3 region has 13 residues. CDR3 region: CASSFGETYEQYF. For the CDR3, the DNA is TGTGCCAGCAGTTTCGGGGAGACCTACGAGCAGTACTTC.

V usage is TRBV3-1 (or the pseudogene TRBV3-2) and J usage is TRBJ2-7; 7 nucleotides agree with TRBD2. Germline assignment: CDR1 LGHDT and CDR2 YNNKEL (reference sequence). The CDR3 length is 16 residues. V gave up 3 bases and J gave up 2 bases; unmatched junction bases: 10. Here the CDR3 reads CASSHFSGTNPYEQYF. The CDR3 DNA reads TGTGCCAGCAGCCACTTTTCCGGGACTAACCCCTACGAGCAGTACTTC.

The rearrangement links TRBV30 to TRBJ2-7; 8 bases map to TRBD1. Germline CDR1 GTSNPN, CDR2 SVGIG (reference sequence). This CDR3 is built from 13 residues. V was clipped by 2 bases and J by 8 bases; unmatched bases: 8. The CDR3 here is CAWSTATGGKQYF. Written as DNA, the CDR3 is TGTGCCTGGAGTACCGCAACAGGGGGAAAGCAGTACTTC.

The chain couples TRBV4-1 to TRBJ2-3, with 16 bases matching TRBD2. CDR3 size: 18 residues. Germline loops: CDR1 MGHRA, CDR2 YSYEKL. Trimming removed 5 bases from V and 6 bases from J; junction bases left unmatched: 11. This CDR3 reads CASSAPGLAGGPSDTQYF. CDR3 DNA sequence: TGCGCCAGCAGCGCACCGGGACTAGCGGGGGGGCCGTCGGATACGCAGTATTTT.